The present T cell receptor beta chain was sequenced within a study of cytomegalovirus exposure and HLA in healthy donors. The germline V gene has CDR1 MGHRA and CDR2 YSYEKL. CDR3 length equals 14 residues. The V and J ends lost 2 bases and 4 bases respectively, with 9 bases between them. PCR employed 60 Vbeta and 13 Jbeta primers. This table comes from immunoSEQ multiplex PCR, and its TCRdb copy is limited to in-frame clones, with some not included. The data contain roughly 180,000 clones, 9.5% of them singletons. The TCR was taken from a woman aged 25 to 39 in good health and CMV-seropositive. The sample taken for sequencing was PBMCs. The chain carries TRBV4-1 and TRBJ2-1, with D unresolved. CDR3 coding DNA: TGCGCCAGCAGCCAAATTAGAGAGTACAATGAGCAGTTCTTC. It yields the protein CASSQIREYNEQFF.